This passage covers 16 T cell receptor beta chains from one sample sequenced in a study of OX40 agonist ivuxolimab in advanced cancers. Produced via immunoSEQ multiplex PCR; TCRdb's table is partial and in-frame only. The table shows roughly 100,000 clones, with roughly 84% occurring only once. Sequenced material: CD4+ or CD8+ T cells sorted from blood, taken in a trial of the OX40 agonist ivuxolimab. Every receptor here comes from an adult with an advanced solid tumor such as melanoma, head and neck, liver or kidney cancer.

This rearrangement joins TRBV29-1 to TRBJ1-1, with unresolved D. The CDR3 has 13 amino acids. Germline V gene data show CDR1 as SQVTM and CDR2 as ANQGSEA. Trimming took 5 bases from V and 1 from J, leaving 11 bases between them. DNA for the CDR3: TGCAGCGTTTTAAGGCTGCCGAACACTGAAGCTTTCTTT. Translating it yields CSVLRLPNTEAFF.

This chain connects TRBV27 to TRBJ1-2; D is ambiguous. Germline CDR1 reads MNHEY; CDR2 reads SMNVEV (reference sequence). V was shortened by 1 base and J by 6 bases, with 15 bases between the two germline ends. The CDR3 runs to 15 residues. CDR3 in amino acids: CASSLFGSLANGYTF. The CDR3, as DNA: TGTGCCAGCAGTTTATTCGGGAGTCTGGCGAATGGCTACACCTTC.

V is TRBV18 and J is TRBJ2-1; TRBD2 matches at 12 bases. Germline CDR1 is KGHSH and CDR2 is LQKENI. The CDR3 extends over 18 amino acids. Trimming cost V 1 base and J 11 bases; bases outside gene matches: 15. CDR3 sequence (DNA): TGTGCCAGCTCACCACTTAAGCTAGCGGGGGGGCCGGGCTTGAAGCAGTTCTTC. Translated: CASSPLKLAGGPGLKQFF.

The V gene is TRBV13, the J gene TRBJ2-1; 9 bases are a match to TRBD2. The CDR3 consists of 16 residues. Per the germline V gene, CDR1 is PRHDT and CDR2 is FYEKMQ (reference sequence). J gave up 4 bases and V 0 bases, and 4 bases lay outside the gene matches. CDR3 nucleotide sequence: TGTGCCAGCAGCTTAGGCCTAGCGGGGATTTACAATGAGCAGTTCTTC. It yields the protein CASSLGLAGIYNEQFF.

The chain carries TRBV6-6 and TRBJ2-7, with D perhaps TRBD1 (5 bases). The CDR3 totals 15 residues. Trimming pared 7 bases from V and 5 bases from J, leaving 21 bases between. CDR1 is MNHNY, CDR2 SVGAGI, per germline (reference sequence). CDR3 residues: CASTPQGAGSHEQYF. The CDR3 DNA reads as TGTGCCAGCACCCCCCAAGGGGCAGGGTCCCACGAGCAGTACTTC.

CDR3 residues: CASRRADTINEQYF. CDR3 bases: TGTGCCAGCCGCCGAGCGGACACTATTAACGAGCAGTACTTC. The J gene is TRBJ2-7, the V gene TRBV6-5; D tentatively reads TRBD1 or TRBD2 (5 bases each). The CDR3 extends over 14 amino acids. V was pared by 8 bases and J by 5 bases, with 19 bases between. Germline CDR1 reads MNHEY; CDR2 reads SVGAGI.

The chain carries TRBV28 and TRBJ2-7; 9 bases line up with TRBD1. V was clipped by 2 bases and J by 6 bases; unmatched bases: 8. Looked up from germline, CDR1 is MDHEN and CDR2 is SYDVKM. The CDR3 contains 15 residues. This CDR3 reads CASSLDWTGESEQYF. CDR3 DNA sequence: TGTGCCAGCAGTTTAGACTGGACAGGGGAGAGCGAGCAGTACTTC.

CDR3 region: CASSFPGLPRNEQFF. The CDR3 nucleotides read TGTGCCAGCAGTTTCCCAGGACTACCAAGAAATGAGCAGTTCTTC. V gene TRBV6-5 combines with J gene TRBJ2-1, with a tentative D call TRBD2 (6 bases). This CDR3 region has 15 residues. V lost 4 bases and J lost 7, with 17 bases in between. Per germline, CDR1 MNHEY and CDR2 SVGAGI.

This chain uses TRBV5-1 with TRBJ1-5; D is ambiguous. The CDR3 contains 15 residues. Germline V gives CDR1 SGHRS, CDR2 YFSETQ. The germline V and J ends were trimmed by 4 bases and 0 bases, with 11 bases remaining between them. The CDR3: CASSPGLYSNQPQHF. The CDR3 DNA sequence: TGCGCCAGCAGCCCGGGCCTTTATAGCAATCAGCCCCAGCATTTT.

The rearrangement joins TRBV11-3 to TRBJ2-7; 15 nucleotides agree with TRBD2. The CDR3 extends over 15 amino acids. The germline gives CDR1 SGHNT, CDR2 YENEEA. The V segment lost 5 bases and the J segment 2 bases; nucleotides outside the gene matches: 1. The CDR3 protein is CASSRTSGGAYEQYF. The CDR3, as DNA: TGTGCCAGCAGCCGGACTAGCGGGGGGGCCTACGAGCAGTACTTC.

J is TRBJ2-4 and V is TRBV19; tentative D call: TRBD1 (6 bases). The CDR3 consists of 15 residues. CDR1 LNHDA and CDR2 SQIVND come from the germline V gene (reference sequence). Trimming removed 8 bases from V and 2 bases from J, with 16 bases in between. CDR3 protein: CASGPTQGSKNIQYF. The CDR3 nucleotides are TGTGCCAGTGGACCAACACAGGGATCCAAAAACATTCAGTACTTC.

This clone was recorded a few times. The chain carries TRBV4-2 and TRBJ1-1, with D possibly being TRBD1 (6 bases). V was shortened by 0 bases and J by 0 bases, with 8 bases between the two germline ends. The germline V gene has CDR1 LGHNA and CDR2 YNFKEQ. This CDR3 contains 15 residues. CDR3 sequence (DNA): TGTGCCAGCAGCCAAGAAGGACAGATGAACACTGAAGCTTTCTTT. Translation gives CASSQEGQMNTEAFF.

The chain has TRBV6-5 and TRBJ1-1; TRBD1 is a possible D gene (5 bases). Germline V gene sequence: CDR1 MNHEY, CDR2 SVGAGI. The V gene lost 6 bases and the J gene lost 0 bases, with 14 bases spanning the gap. The CDR3 covers 15 residues. CDR3 residues: CASSRGNRMNTEAFF. Here the CDR3 DNA reads TGTGCCAGCAGCCGTGGGAACAGGATGAACACTGAAGCTTTCTTT.

This rearrangement joins TRBV7-3 to TRBJ2-3, with D possibly matching TRBD2 (7 bases). The germline CDR1 and CDR2 sequences are SGHTA and FQGTGA. The CDR3 is 15 amino acids. V was shortened by 6 bases and J by 3 bases, with 16 bases between the two germline ends. CDR3 in DNA: TGTGCCAGCAGAAGTCGGGGGGCCGAGACAGATACGCAGTATTTT. This translates into CASRSRGAETDTQYF.

The table lists this clone with a count of one. The V and J genes are TRBV7-2 and TRBJ1-1; unclear D gene. CDR1 is SGHTA and CDR2 is FQGNSA in the germline V gene. V lost 5 bases and J lost 1, with 8 bases in between. The CDR3 totals 13 residues. The CDR3 bases are TGTGCCAGCAGCGTTACACCGAACACTGAAGCTTTCTTT. Its translation: CASSVTPNTEAFF. Drawing the rest from reference TRBV7-2 and TRBJ1-1, the complete variable domain is GAGVSQSPSNKVTEKGKDVELRCDPISGHTALYWYRQSLGQGLEFLIYFQGNSAPDKSGLPSDRFSAERTGGSVSTLTIQRTQQEDSAVYLCASSVTPNTEAFFGQGTRLTVV.

The chain is built from TRBV5-1 and TRBJ1-5; 7 positions match TRBD1. The V gene's germline CDR1 is SGHRS and CDR2 YFSETQ. The V and J ends lost 0 bases and 3 bases, in that order; junction bases with no gene match: 12. This CDR3 region has 18 residues. This chain's CDR3 is CASSLGPRPTGNNQPQHF. In DNA, the CDR3 is TGCGCCAGCAGCTTGGGCCCGCGGCCGACAGGGAACAATCAGCCCCAGCATTTT.